This passage covers 13 T cell receptor beta chains from one sample sequenced in a study of tumour-infiltrating T cells in Burkitt lymphoma (dated by TCRdb to about 2020). Libraries were constructed by the immunoSEQ multiplex PCR assay. Here the immuneACCESS table is served through TCRdb, limited to in-frame sequences with V and J called. Missing clones are a known gap in these copies; in checked studies unresolved V genes cover under half, and the rest lacks a known reason. Recorded for this sample are under 5,500 clones; approximately 13% of them occurred a single time. Jointly, the top ten make up 25% of the sample. Material: tumor tissue. These receptors all stem from a human donor with Burkitt lymphoma.

This rearrangement joins TRBV18 to TRBJ1-5; no definite D call. CDR1 and CDR2 from the germline V gene are KGHSH and LQKENI. This CDR3 contains 14 residues. Deletions cut 6 bases from V and 2 bases from J, with 11 bases between. The CDR3 DNA reads as TGTGCCAGCTCCCCCGAGGCGGGCAATCAGCCCCAGCATTTT. Its translation is CASSPEAGNQPQHF.

The rearrangement links TRBV30 to TRBJ1-4; no definite D call. V dropped 3 bases and J dropped 7 bases, with 9 bases sitting between them. CDR3 length: 12 residues. Germline V lookup: CDR1 GTSNPN, CDR2 SVGIG (reference sequence). CDR3 residues: CAWRGKSEKLFF. CDR3 DNA sequence: TGTGCCTGGAGAGGAAAAAGTGAAAAACTGTTTTTT.

This clone was seen only a few times. The CDR3 DNA follows: TGTGCCAGCAGCTCCGACAGGGCCCATCTCTATGGCTACACCTTC. Its protein product is CASSSDRAHLYGYTF. The chain couples TRBV7-2 to TRBJ1-2, with TRBD1 identical over 7 bases. Germline V lookup: CDR1 SGHTA, CDR2 FQGNSA. V lost 4 bases, J lost 4 bases, and 9 bases stayed unmatched. CDR3 length equals 15 residues.

This chain connects TRBV7-8 to TRBJ1-4; TRBD1 might be the D (5 bases). Deletions cut 5 bases from V and 5 bases from J, with 12 bases between. CDR3 length: 14 amino acids. The germline V gene encodes CDR1 SGHVS and CDR2 FQNEAQ. The chain's CDR3 is CASSQFRDNEKLFF. DNA of the CDR3: TGTGCCAGCAGCCAATTCCGGGACAATGAAAAACTGTTTTTT.

This CDR3 is CASSQEGRYEQFF. CDR3 bases: TGCGCCAGCAGCCAAGAAGGGAGGTATGAGCAGTTCTTC. This chain joins TRBV4-3 and TRBJ2-1; perhaps TRBD2 as D (6 bases). The CDR3 consists of 13 residues. Deletions cut 0 bases from V and 8 bases from J, with 8 bases between. Germline CDR1 and CDR2: LGHNA and YSLEER.

This clone turned up a few times. The genes are TRBV10-2 and TRBJ1-6; 8 nucleotides match TRBD1. The CDR3 covers 18 residues. Germline V CDR1 and CDR2: WSHSY, SAAADI. V gave up 7 bases and J gave up 6 bases; unmatched junction bases: 17. CDR3 sequence: CASTQDREPYTLNSPLHF. The CDR3 nucleotides read TGCGCCAGCACCCAGGACAGGGAGCCATACACCCTTAATTCACCCCTCCACTTT.

V is TRBV11-3 and J is TRBJ2-1, with 11 bases lining up with TRBD2. Germline CDR1 is SGHNT and CDR2 is YENEEA. This CDR3 spans 16 amino acids. V gave up 5 bases and J gave up 8 bases; unmatched junction bases: 11. The CDR3 spells CASSPVSGLAVDEQFF. In nucleotides, the CDR3 is TGTGCCAGCAGCCCTGTCTCGGGACTAGCGGTCGATGAGCAGTTCTTC.

This clone was seen only a few times. This chain uses TRBV5-6 with TRBJ1-2; a possible D gene is TRBD1 (5 bases). The germline gives CDR1 SGHDT, CDR2 YYEEEE. This CDR3 has 13 residues. Trimming shortened V by 0 bases and J by 2 bases, and 5 bases separated the two germline ends. Written as DNA, the CDR3 is TGTGCCAGCAGCTTGGGACAGAACTATGGCTACACCTTC. It encodes CASSLGQNYGYTF.

This clone was observed a handful of times. The rearrangement links TRBV14 to TRBJ1-3, with D unresolved. Trimming took 0 bases from V and 2 from J, leaving 14 bases between them. CDR1 is SGHDN, CDR2 FVKESK, per germline. This CDR3 comprises 17 residues. CDR3 sequence (DNA): TGTGCCAGCAGCCAAGATATCCCCGGCCTAACTGGAAACACCATATATTTT. Translation gives CASSQDIPGLTGNTIYF.

J is TRBJ1-3 and V is TRBV5-3; D unclear. TRBV5-3 is given ORF status, its function remaining uncertain. The CDR3 has 13 residues. Trimming removed 4 bases from V and 4 bases from J, with 9 bases in between. The CDR3 spells CARSPDRGNTIYF. The CDR3 DNA reads as TGTGCCAGAAGCCCCGACCGAGGAAACACCATATATTTT.

The gene calls are TRBV5-1 and TRBJ2-2, with TRBD1 matching 8 bases. The V gene's germline CDR1 is SGHRS and CDR2 YFSETQ. CDR3 length equals 16 residues. The V gene end was trimmed by 3 bases and the J gene end by 5 bases; junction bases not matched to a gene: 9. The CDR3 sequence is CASSSDRGGRTGELFF. The CDR3 DNA is TGCGCCAGCAGCTCCGACAGGGGAGGAAGGACCGGGGAGCTGTTTTTT.

V usage is TRBV19 and J usage is TRBJ2-1, with D maybe TRBD2 (5 bases). V shed 5 bases and J shed 9 bases, with 20 bases lying between them. CDR1 LNHDA and CDR2 SQIVND come from the germline V gene (reference sequence). This CDR3 has 15 residues. The DNA of the CDR3 is TGTGCCAGTAGTGCCCTGACGGGAATAAGGGTTGAGCAGTTCTTC. The encoded protein is CASSALTGIRVEQFF.

This clone was detected only a few times. V and J are TRBV13 and TRBJ1-1; no clear D. The CDR3 runs 13 residues. Trimming took 1 base from V and 8 from J, leaving 11 bases between them. Germline CDR1 reads PRHDT; CDR2 reads FYEKMQ (reference sequence). CDR3 in amino acids: CASSLVPGREAFF. The CDR3 DNA reads as TGTGCCAGCAGCTTAGTCCCAGGAAGAGAAGCTTTCTTT.